This T cell receptor (beta chain) was obtained from a study of early T cells in non-severe SARS-CoV-2 infection. At the level of the study: Investigators sequenced bulk RNA drawn from unsorted whole blood, and chains remained unpaired.

Ten or more counts support this clonotype. Its antigen remains unknown. Each cDNA molecule carried a unique molecular identifier. TCRdb re-analysed the 5' RACE reads in MiXCR, keeping a single row per CDR3 protein. The sample holds tens of thousands of distinct CDR3 sequences, roughly 7.7% seen once. With 6 bases clipped from V and 0 bases from J, the junction kept 10 bases outside the gene matches. There are 15 residues in the CDR3. In germline, CDR1 is DFQATT, CDR2 SNEGSKA (reference sequence). Whole-study findings and limits: Private and CD4 specificities were missed by VDJdb matching, skewed to anti-spike CD8.

The specimen was whole blood. The source is an adult who was a healthcare worker with PCR-confirmed SARS-CoV-2 infection or an uninfected control (not recorded which). The gene calls are TRBV20-1 and TRBJ2-5; 7 positions agree with TRBD1. DNA of the CDR3: TGCAGTGCAATTGACAGGGTGATCTACCAAGAGACCCAGTACTTC. It yields the protein CSAIDRVIYQETQYF.